This entry is about one T cell receptor (beta chain). There is no known antigen for this receptor. Qualities for individual bases were not recorded, and no much larger clone is one base off. This sample is drawn from a study of blood T cell repertoires in COVID-19 (dated by TCRdb to 2019 to 2021). At the level of the whole study: The collaborator samples originated in the United States, Italy and Spain and spanned the acute and convalescent phases of COVID-19. The prospective study material was composed of cDNA or gDNA derived from T cells, B-cell-depleted T cells, or PBMCs. The dataset comprised deeply sampled blood TCRbeta repertoires from subjects exposed to, actively infected with, or recovered from COVID-19. The repertoires were made available in a free public database intended to serve as a resource for research on the immune response to SARS-CoV-2. The samples were drawn from the first 160 participants of the ongoing ImmuneRACE study and from 1,254 subjects provided by 6 global collaborators. The sample metadata nearly always contained a de-identified subject ID, COVID-19 status, age in years and sex. Where available, HLA class I and class II types were taken from metadata supplied by the sample provider and were not determined by assay-based typing.

The immunoSEQ Assay, a bias-controlled multiplex PCR, was used to amplify TCRbeta CDR3 regions from genomic DNA. In the original analysis: The number of nucleated cells in each sample was estimated from the amplification of reference gene primers within the assay. Sequence reads were collapsed and filtered to measure the absolute abundance of every unique TCRbeta CDR3 rearrangement. For each sample, productive Simpson clonality was calculated by taking the square root of Simpson's diversity index across productive rearrangements. TCRdb took this table from immuneACCESS and kept in-frame rearrangements with V and J called. Such tables lack part of the clones; where checked against another copy, unresolved V genes explain under half of the gap, and the rest is unexplained. V, J and clone size reflect that table, while D and trimming were determined from the DNA. The sample table shows 160,000 or so clones, and about 90% are seen once. The ten largest clones represent about 2.6% of the sample.

Each collaborating institution followed its own protocols to collect whole blood in K2EDTA tubes. For TCRbeta analysis, collaborators shipped samples in one of three forms: frozen whole blood, isolated PBMCs, or DNA extracted from either of those sample types. What the research found in general, with its limitations: The amount of clinical and demographic metadata varied by source and participant and was provided uncurated.

Taken from cysteine to phenylalanine, the CDR3 has 16 residues. The only DNA kept is the CDR3, 48 bases in frame from the first base. The germline V gene (reference sequence) specifies SEHNR as CDR1 and FQNEAQ as CDR2. V is reduced by 4 bases and J by 4 bases, leaving a spacing of 14 bases between them. The clonotype comes from a man in his 60s with acute or convalescent COVID-19. The sample comprised peripheral blood. The rearranged segments are TRBV7-9 and TRBJ2-6; too little of a D gene remains to name it. DNA sequence: TGTGCCAGCAGCTCCCATTCCATTCGGGGGGCCAACGTCCTGACTTTC. This is translated as CASSSHSIRGANVLTF. When the CDR3 is completed using the reference TRBV7-9 and TRBJ2-6 genes on either side, the full variable domain is DTGVSQNPRHKITKRGQNVTFRCDPISEHNRLYWYRQTLGQGPEFLTYFQNEAQLEKSRLLSDRFSAERPKGSFSTLEIQRTEQGDSAMYLCASSSHSIRGANVLTFGAGSRLTVL.